The present T cell receptor beta chain was sequenced within a study of beta chain features in type 1 diabetes. Of the isolated RNA, all was reverse transcribed, and so the sequenced material was expressed TCRB transcripts. The repertoire was sequenced with immunoSEQ multiplex PCR; TCRdb's copy has only in-frame clones and lacks some. The table has 130,000 to 150,000 clones, about 8.7% seen once; the top ten hold approximately 0.68%. The study, taken as a whole, reports: Patients showed naive, central memory and Treg TCRB repertoires that appeared more similar than those of healthy donors. The study found moderately but significantly shorter TCRB CDR3s in all four CD4+ subsets of Type 1 diabetes patients.

On this clone: Antigen unknown.

After removal of 2 bases from V and 8 bases from J, the junction contained 6 bases not matched to a gene. This CDR3 has 16 residues. Germline V gives CDR1 SGHDN, CDR2 FVKESK. This TCR derives from a man aged 18 to 29 in good health. The specimen was central memory CD4+ T cells from blood. The chain recombines TRBV14 with TRBJ2-1, with 13 bases identical to TRBD2. The CDR3 is CASSQWTSGGWDEQFF. Here the CDR3 DNA reads TGTGCCAGCAGCCAATGGACTAGCGGGGGATGGGATGAGCAGTTCTTC.